This paragraph covers one T cell receptor (beta chain) sequence. The clone's antigen remains unknown. Base qualities are not recorded, but no much larger clone differs from it by a single base. To prepare the library, the immunoSEQ multiplex PCR assay was applied. To provide template for TCR sequencing, every sample had RNA extracted and reverse transcribed into cDNA. SuperScript III was used to make first-strand cDNA, primed with a 2:1 mix of oligo-dT and random hexamers. A synthetic immune receptor repertoire was used to gauge amplification bias, and whatever bias remained was removed computationally. As for the original processing: After raw reads were preprocessed to remove errors, the CDR3 was defined following IMGT conventions as running from the conserved cysteine to phenylalanine. Clonality was computed as 1 minus the Shannon entropy, with the entropy normalized by log2 of the number of productive unique TCRs. CD4 or CD8 identity of scalp clones was inferred by cross-referencing scalp TCRbeta sequences with sorted blood CD4 and CD8 repertoires. Imported from immuneACCESS, the table was reduced by TCRdb to in-frame sequences with V and J called. These copies leave out some clones; in studies compared against another copy, an unresolved V gene accounts for under half, and the cause of the remainder is not known. The DNA was the basis for D and trimming; V, J and clone size are from that table. Recorded for this sample are around 270,000 clones; 58% of them occurred a single time. Less than 2% of the sample goes to the ten largest clones.

These data are taken from a study of CD8+ T cells in alopecia areata (dated by TCRdb to the late 2010s). Regarding the research as a whole: The treated patients, all with moderate-to-severe alopecia areata, were enrolled in an open-label pilot trial of oral tofacitinib given at 5 to 10 mg twice daily. Tofacitinib was administered for 6 to 18 months, and 6 months of follow-up off drug were then conducted to assess delayed response and recurrence. Disease severity in treated patients was measured with the SALT score, which quantifies the percentage of affected scalp surface area. In both human patients and the C3H/HeJ mouse model, the study applied high-throughput TCRbeta sequencing to look at T cell clonal expansion in alopecia areata. In humans, TCRbeta sequencing was performed on scalp tissue and on sorted CD4+ and CD8+ peripheral blood T cells from healthy controls and from patients with patchy or totalis/universalis alopecia areata. Biopsies were taken from tofacitinib-treated patients at baseline and at 4 and 24 weeks of treatment, and a later scalp biopsy was taken in several of the tofacitinib-treated patients. Clonality in the scalp was compared among normal scalp (n=4), patchy alopecia areata scalp (n=8), and alopecia totalis/universalis scalp (n=8). RNA was extracted with the PAXgene miRNA kit for fixed scalp, the miRNeasy kit for PBMCs, and the RNeasy kit for mouse skin. Amplification of TCRbeta CDR3 regions was done by immunoSEQ multiplex PCR using 35 Vbeta forward primers and 13 Jbeta reverse primers.

General conclusions and limits of the study: The treated cohort was small, with a single nonresponder, so links between baseline CD8+ expansion and response need larger studies. Scalp clonality and the number of expanded CD8+ clones among the top 100 scalp clones were significantly decreased by tofacitinib. During tofacitinib treatment, many expanded lesional clones stuck around in both scalp and blood, and this persistence may partly explain why relapse happens after treatment is stopped. Unlike mouse skin, which is dominated by gammadelta T cells, normal human skin has resident alphabeta T cells that are also sequenced, and this complicates analysis of the scalp TCR repertoire. Shared TCR sequences between patients were less evident than in mice, which may be partly attributable to HLA diversity in the patient population. Compared with normal scalp, lesional scalp had higher clonality and more expanded CD8+ clones, particularly in alopecia totalis/universalis, a pattern that suggests antigenic drive.

In light of the paper, this sample's time point label describes: about 25 weeks on oral tofacitinib. What the treatment or condition label conveys for this sample: oral pan-JAK inhibitor, 5-10 mg twice daily. Lesional scalp punch biopsies and peripheral blood were collected from alopecia areata patients. PBMCs were isolated by density centrifugation and stained for CD3, CD4 and CD8, and CD4+ and CD8+ T cells were sorted on a FACSAria. Including the terminal cysteine and phenylalanine, the CDR3 comprises 14 residues. CDR3 DNA is the only sequence kept; it has 42 bases, read in frame from the first base. The junction carries 13 bases between V and J, which are trimmed by 2 bases and 7 bases respectively. Looking up the germline V gene (reference sequence) yields CDR1 SEHNR and CDR2 FQNEAQ.

The sample was CD4+ T cells sorted from blood, taken at week 24, from a patient treated with tofacitinib. The receptor chain draws on TRBV7-9 and TRBJ2-3; the D gene is perhaps TRBD1, from 5 matching bases. The receptor was derived from a human donor with alopecia areata. The bases read TGTGCCAGCAGCTTAACCGACAGCTTTCATACGCAGTATTTT. It translates to CASSLTDSFHTQYF.